These 25 T cell receptor beta chains share one sample of origin, sequenced in a study of blood T cell repertoires in COVID-19. Some clones are missing from TCRdb's copy, which holds only in-frame ones; the method was immunoSEQ multiplex PCR. The sample consists of approximately 300,000 clones, roughly 87% of them appearing once. Sequenced input: PBMCs or T cells enriched from blood (not recorded which). These receptors were taken from a woman under 40 who had recovered from COVID-19.

The chain combines TRBV5-1 with TRBJ2-3; D ambiguous. The CDR3 has 14 amino acids. Trimming stripped 2 bases from V and 0 bases from J, with 7 bases between. Germline assignment: CDR1 SGHRS and CDR2 YFSETQ. The CDR3 region has the DNA TGCGCCAGCAGCTTTGTACAGAGCACAGATACGCAGTATTTT. Translation gives CASSFVQSTDTQYF.

In DNA form, the CDR3 reads TGTGCCAGCAGCGTAGAATCCGGCACGGGGTATGGCTACACCTTC. The encoded protein is CASSVESGTGYGYTF. This chain connects TRBV9 to TRBJ1-2, with no clear D. Germline CDR1 and CDR2: SGDLS and YYNGEE. CDR3 length: 15 residues. V was cut by 0 bases and J by 5 bases, with 14 bases left in between.

The chain carries TRBV9 and TRBJ1-1; D may be TRBD1 (6 bases). This CDR3 is built from 17 residues. From germline, CDR1 is SGDLS and CDR2 YYNGEE. Trimming took 0 bases from V and 1 from J, leaving 16 bases between them. The CDR3 DNA reads TGTGCCAGCAGCGTAGCCTCCTCCGGGGGGCCGAACACTGAAGCTTTCTTT. Its translation: CASSVASSGGPNTEAFF.

This chain connects TRBV5-8 to TRBJ1-2; 7 nucleotides agree with TRBD1. Looked up from germline, CDR1 is SGHTS and CDR2 is YDEGEE. The CDR3 runs 15 residues. The junction had 9 bases not matched to a gene; V was cut back by 3 bases and J by 4 bases. The CDR3 protein is CASSSTGATLYGYTF. DNA for the CDR3: TGTGCCAGCAGCTCAACAGGGGCGACGCTCTATGGCTACACCTTC.

This clone was seen once. The gene calls are TRBV5-6 and TRBJ1-2; unclear D gene. Trimming shortened V by 4 bases and J by 7 bases, and 17 bases separated the two germline ends. Germline values: CDR1 SGHDT, CDR2 YYEEEE. This CDR3 contains 14 residues. CDR3 sequence (DNA): TGTGCCAGCAGCCTAGAGGGAGTTGGTTCTGGCTACACCTTC. Translating gives CASSLEGVGSGYTF.

This chain uses TRBV3-1 (or the pseudogene TRBV3-2) with TRBJ2-5, with TRBD1 identical over 7 bases. With 4 bases clipped from V and 6 bases from J, the junction kept 8 bases outside the gene matches. The CDR3 is made up of 14 amino acids. CDR1 and CDR2 from the germline V gene are LGHDT and YNNKEL (reference sequence). The CDR3 protein is CASSLTTGPQTQYF. In nucleotides, the CDR3 is TGTGCCAGCAGCCTTACGACAGGGCCCCAGACCCAGTACTTC.

This chain joins TRBV9 and TRBJ2-5; D gene ambiguous. The CDR3 has 14 amino acids. The V and J ends lost 0 bases and 7 bases respectively, with 13 bases between them. Germline lookup yields CDR1 SGDLS and CDR2 YYNGEE. As DNA, the CDR3 is TGTGCCAGCAGCGTAGTCGGGTCCCCAGCGACCCAGTACTTC. Protein: CASSVVGSPATQYF.

This clone was observed a handful of times. Within the sample, other DNA sequences also encode this same CDR3. This chain uses TRBV3-1 (or the pseudogene TRBV3-2) with TRBJ1-2; 7 bases line up with TRBD1. Germline V gene sequence: CDR1 LGHDT, CDR2 YNNKEL (reference sequence). The CDR3 is 14 residues long. V gave up 4 bases and J gave up 4 bases; unmatched junction bases: 6. CDR3 bases: TGTGCCAGCAGCCCTCGACAGGGTAGCTATGGCTACACCTTC. Translating gives CASSPRQGSYGYTF.

The rearrangement joins TRBV27 to TRBJ1-5; 9 nucleotides line up with TRBD1. The V gene end was trimmed by 5 bases and the J gene end by 6 bases; junction bases not matched to a gene: 8. Germline loops: CDR1 MNHEY, CDR2 SMNVEV (reference sequence). The CDR3 contains 15 residues. This CDR3 reads CASSEQGAGSQPQHF. The CDR3 nucleotides are TGTGCCAGCAGTGAACAGGGGGCCGGTAGTCAGCCCCAGCATTTT.

The chain links TRBV6-2 or TRBV6-3 to TRBJ2-5; no reliable D call. Germline loops: CDR1 MNHEY, CDR2 SVGEGT. This CDR3 is built from 15 residues. V gave up 2 bases and J gave up 1 base, with 11 bases separating them. CDR3 nucleotides: TGTGCCAGCAGTTACCCGACATACGCCCAAGAGACCCAGTACTTC. Translated, it gives CASSYPTYAQETQYF.

There are a few counts of this clone. V and J are TRBV6-5 and TRBJ2-5; D is possibly TRBD1 (6 bases). The CDR3 spans 12 residues. Between the trimmed V and J ends, which lost 9 bases and 2 bases, there was a span of 10 bases. Germline assignment: CDR1 MNHEY and CDR2 SVGAGI. CDR3: CASSQGQETQYF. CDR3 sequence (DNA): TGTGCCAGTTCCCAGGGGCAAGAGACCCAGTACTTC.

Only one count was recorded for this clone. The chain employs TRBV7-2 and TRBJ2-2; tentatively, D is TRBD2 (6 bases). Germline V gene lookup returns CDR1 SGHTA and CDR2 FQGNSA. This CDR3 is built from 16 residues. V shed 5 bases and J shed 4 bases, with 17 bases lying between them. CDR3: CASSHPGGVSTGELFF. CDR3 bases: TGTGCCAGCAGCCACCCCGGGGGAGTGAGCACCGGGGAGCTGTTTTTT.

The genes are TRBV3-1 (or the pseudogene TRBV3-2) and TRBJ1-1, with 9 bases identical to TRBD1. V was pared by 4 bases and J by 5 bases, with 11 bases of the junction left unmatched. CDR1 and CDR2 from the germline V gene are LGHDT and YNNKEL (reference sequence). This CDR3 is built from 16 residues. Written as DNA, the CDR3 is TGTGCCAGCAGCCCGAGGACAGGGGCGACAAGTACTGAAGCTTTCTTT. The encoded protein is CASSPRTGATSTEAFF.

The gene calls are TRBV29-1 and TRBJ1-1; D is possibly TRBD1 (6 bases). The CDR3 extends over 14 amino acids. Germline CDR1 is SQVTM and CDR2 is ANQGSEA. V shed 1 base and J shed 5 bases, with 14 bases lying between them. The CDR3 DNA reads as TGCAGCGTTGAAGCGACAGGTTATATGACTGAAGCTTTCTTT. It codes for CSVEATGYMTEAFF. Complete variable domain (other parts from reference TRBV29-1 and TRBJ1-1): SAVISQKPSRDICQRGTSLTIQCQVDSQVTMMFWYRQQPGQSLTLIATANQGSEATYESGFVIDKFPISRPNLTFSTLTVSNMSPEDSSIYLCSVEATGYMTEAFFGQGTRLTVV.

This rearrangement joins TRBV6-5 to TRBJ1-5, with TRBD1 identical over 9 bases. CDR1 is MNHEY and CDR2 is SVGAGI in the germline V gene. The CDR3 length is 14 residues. The trim removed 10 bases at V and 2 bases at J, leaving 6 bases unmatched. CDR3 sequence reads: CATSDRGRNQPQHF. The DNA of the CDR3 is TGTGCCACCTCGGACAGGGGCCGCAATCAGCCCCAGCATTTT.

The chain links TRBV4-1 to TRBJ1-1; the D is unclear. The CDR3 sequence is 10 residues long. Germline V gives CDR1 MGHRA, CDR2 YSYEKL. With 5 bases removed from V and 8 bases from J, the gap between germline ends came to 6 bases. Here the CDR3 reads CASSGSEAFF. The CDR3 nucleotides read TGCGCCAGCAGCGGGAGCGAAGCTTTCTTT.

This clone has a handful of counts. The gene calls are TRBV20-1 and TRBJ1-3; maybe TRBD1 (5 bases). The germline V gene encodes CDR1 DFQATT and CDR2 SNEGSKA (reference sequence). V lost 3 bases to trimming and J lost 0 bases, with 12 bases between them. CDR3 length: 15 amino acids. The DNA for the CDR3 is TGCAGTGCTAGTATGGGGGGAAGCTCTGGAAACACCATATATTTT. It translates to CSASMGGSSGNTIYF.

The rearrangement uses TRBV7-2 and TRBJ1-4; no reliable D call. Germline V gene sequence: CDR1 SGHTA, CDR2 FQGNSA. The ends were cut back, 5 bases at V and 2 bases at J, with 12 bases in the middle. The CDR3 totals 15 residues. In DNA, the CDR3 is TGTGCCAGCAGCGGGTACAGTGGGACTAATGAAAAACTGTTTTTT. It is translated as CASSGYSGTNEKLFF.

The V call is TRBV18, the J call TRBJ1-2, with 12 bases that match TRBD1. Germline V gene data show CDR1 as KGHSH and CDR2 as LQKENI. The ends lost 3 bases at V and 5 bases at J; junction bases unmatched: 16. There are 19 residues in the CDR3. The CDR3 region has the DNA TGTGCCAGCTCACCCCTCCACCGGGGGACAGGGGGCGATTGGTATGGCTACACCTTC. Amino acids: CASSPLHRGTGGDWYGYTF.

V is TRBV7-9 and J is TRBJ2-5; 8 positions agree with TRBD2. The CDR3 is made up of 16 amino acids. In germline, CDR1 is SEHNR, CDR2 FQNEAQ (reference sequence). J gave up 2 bases and V 6 bases, and 11 bases lay outside the gene matches. The CDR3 bases are TGTGCCAGCAGTCTCAGGGGCGGGGGGTTACAAGAGACCCAGTACTTC. The encoded protein is CASSLRGGGLQETQYF.

This rearrangement joins TRBV12-5 to TRBJ1-6; D is possibly TRBD1 (5 bases). The CDR3 consists of 12 residues. Trimming left V 6 bases short and J 10 bases short, with 10 bases between. Germline V gene sequence: CDR1 LGHNT, CDR2 FRNRAP. CDR3 nucleotide sequence: TGTGCTAGTGGCCAGGGTCGATCACCCCTCCACTTT. Translation gives CASGQGRSPLHF. The full variable domain, rest sourced from reference TRBV12-5 and TRBJ1-6, is DARVTQTPRHKVTEMGQEVTMRCQPILGHNTVFWYRQTMMQGLELLAYFRNRAPLDDSGMPKDRFSAEMPDATLATLKIQPSEPRDSAVYFCASGQGRSPLHFGNGTRLTVT.

On this clone itself: The same CDR3 also results from other DNA sequences found in this sample. This chain links TRBV9 with TRBJ1-1; the D gene is possibly TRBD1 (5 bases). The CDR3 has 13 amino acids. Trimming removed 0 bases from V and 8 bases from J, with 11 bases in between. From germline, CDR1 is SGDLS and CDR2 YYNGEE. The CDR3 bases are TGTGCCAGCAGCGTAGTAGGAGGGGCCGAAGCTTTCTTT. It specifies CASSVVGGAEAFF.

This clone came up once. This rearrangement joins TRBV19 to TRBJ1-1; TRBD1 matches at 8 bases. The CDR3 has 15 residues. The V segment lost 4 bases and the J segment 4 bases; nucleotides outside the gene matches: 8. Germline assignment: CDR1 LNHDA and CDR2 SQIVND (reference sequence). The CDR3 region is CASSKGQGIVTEAFF. DNA of the CDR3: TGTGCCAGTAGTAAAGGACAGGGAATCGTCACTGAAGCTTTCTTT.

Points on this clone: Other DNA sequences in the same sample also yield this CDR3. This rearrangement joins TRBV11-2 to TRBJ1-5; D possibly corresponds to TRBD1 (5 bases). Germline CDR1 reads SGHAT; CDR2 reads FQNNGV. The CDR3 loop spans 15 amino acids. Trimming cost V 3 bases and J 3 bases, with 12 bases left between them. Written as DNA, the CDR3 is TGTGCCAGCAGCTTGGGGCAGGGCCCCAATCAGCCCCAGCATTTT. Protein product: CASSLGQGPNQPQHF.

The rearrangement links TRBV9 to TRBJ2-2; 7 bases align to TRBD2. This CDR3 comprises 15 residues. The germline V gene encodes CDR1 SGDLS and CDR2 YYNGEE. Losses at the gene ends were 3 bases for V and 7 bases for J; bases not matched to a gene: 9. The CDR3 region is CASSAPGLSYGELFF. CDR3 in DNA: TGTGCCAGCAGCGCACCGGGACTAAGCTACGGGGAGCTGTTTTTT.